This T cell receptor beta chain was sequenced during a study of cytomegalovirus exposure and HLA in healthy donors. Study-wide background: When 300 to 500 donors were genotyped, approximately 81% of them were found to fall in the Caucasian-associated ancestry cluster.

Trimming took 1 base from V and 1 from J; bases not matched to a gene: 8. The CDR3 covers 17 residues. Germline V gene data show CDR1 as KGHSH and CDR2 as LQKENI. Details on this clone: Antigen specificity is unknown.

PCR used 60 Vbeta primers and 13 Jbeta primers. Profiling relied on immunoSEQ multiplex PCR, and the TCRdb table lists in-frame clones only, not all of them. Of 250,000 to 350,000 clones listed, just over 85% are singletons. Study-wide results and limits: Researchers reported that a few CMV-associated chains were confirmed in vitro as CMV antigen-specific. Later on, a genetic analysis was performed. It linked a missense variant in DCLRE1C with V- and J-gene trimming of TCR beta. Later on, analysis showed that most CMV-associated TCR beta chains appeared to be HLA-restricted.

The sequence came from a man aged 35 to 55 in good health and CMV-seropositive. The sequencing sample was made of PBMCs. The gene calls are TRBV18 and TRBJ1-1, with TRBD1 matching 8 bases. In DNA form, the CDR3 reads TGTGCCAGCTCACCACTACCGGGACAGGTGACGAACACTGAAGCTTTCTTT. Protein sequence: CASSPLPGQVTNTEAFF.